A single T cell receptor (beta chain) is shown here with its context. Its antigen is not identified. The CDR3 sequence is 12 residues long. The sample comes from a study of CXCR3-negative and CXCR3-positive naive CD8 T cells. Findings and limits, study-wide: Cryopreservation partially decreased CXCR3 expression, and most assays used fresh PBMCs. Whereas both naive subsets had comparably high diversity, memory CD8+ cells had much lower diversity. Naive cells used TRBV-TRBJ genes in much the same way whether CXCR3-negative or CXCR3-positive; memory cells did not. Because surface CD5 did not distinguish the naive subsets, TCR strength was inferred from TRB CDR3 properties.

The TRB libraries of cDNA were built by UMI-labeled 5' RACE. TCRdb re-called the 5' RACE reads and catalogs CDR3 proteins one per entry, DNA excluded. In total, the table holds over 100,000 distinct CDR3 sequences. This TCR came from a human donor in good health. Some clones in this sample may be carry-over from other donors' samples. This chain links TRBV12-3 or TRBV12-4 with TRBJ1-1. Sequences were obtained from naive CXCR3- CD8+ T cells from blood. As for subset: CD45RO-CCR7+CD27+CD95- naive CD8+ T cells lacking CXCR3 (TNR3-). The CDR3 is CASSLGYTEAFF.